Detailed here is one T cell receptor beta chain. Per the study methods: Scientists estimated how many nucleated cells there were by amplifying reference gene primers. TCRdb's table, derived via immunoSEQ multiplex PCR, lists solely in-frame clones and lacks some. D and trimming come from the DNA, and the V and J calls and clone size come from that table. The sample lists a few hundred thousand clones, around 91% seen once, with less than 2.5% in the top ten. This sample was taken from a study of blood T cell repertoires in COVID-19. At the level of the study: Nucleic acid was either cDNA or gDNA, and it came from T cells, B-cell-depleted T cells, or PBMCs.

The CDR3 consists of 13 residues. Per the germline V gene, CDR1 is WSHSY and CDR2 is SAAADI. V lost 8 bases and J lost 7, with 18 bases in between. Participants reported their clinical history, and cohort assignment relied on those reports. Recovered status applied to Cohort 3 donors who had two consecutive negative PCRs. It also applied to those with clearance or with symptom resolution. This receptor was identified in a woman younger than 35 who had recovered from COVID-19. The J gene is TRBJ2-7, the V gene TRBV10-2, with D possibly being TRBD2 (5 bases). The sequenced material came from PBMCs or T cells enriched from blood (not recorded which). This CDR3 reads CASGPEGPGEQYF. CDR3 bases: TGCGCCAGCGGTCCGGAAGGCCCGGGGGAGCAGTACTTC.